This T cell receptor (beta chain) emerged from a study of cytomegalovirus exposure and HLA in healthy donors. Study as a whole: As an earlier analysis found, roughly 170 million T cells yielded 100 million to 130 million unique TCR beta sequences.

CDR1 and CDR2 (germline): MNHEY, SVGAGI. Germline trimming cut 4 bases from V and 4 bases from J; bases unmatched to any gene: 5. This CDR3 contains 14 residues. The table lists this clone with a few counts. Its specificity is unknown. The study's findings and limits: Of the V segments, some could not be distinguished, including TRBV6-2 and TRBV6-3, and were excluded. Confirmation was obtained in vitro that three CMV-associated chains are specific for CMV antigens.

Primers: 60 Vbeta forward and 13 Jbeta reverse. The table came from immunoSEQ multiplex PCR; TCRdb's copy has only in-frame clones and leaves some out. This table has some 150,000 clones, about four fifths appearing once. Unrecorded for this donor was the CMV serostatus. Material: PBMCs. The J gene is TRBJ2-7, the V gene TRBV6-5; 9 bases line up with TRBD1. The origin of this receptor is a human donor in good health. CDR3 sequence reads: CASSSAGTGYEQYF. The CDR3, as DNA: TGTGCCAGCAGTTCTGCCGGGACAGGGTACGAGCAGTACTTC.